Listed below are T cell receptor beta chains from one sample, sequenced in a study of shared clonotypes between healthy human individuals. Here immunoSEQ multiplex PCR was the method, and the copy in TCRdb shows in-frame clones only, minus some. The data hold more than 400,000 clones, with more than 75% observed a single time. The sample comprised PBMCs. All receptors come from a middle-aged woman in good health. Some clones in this sample may be carry-over from other donors' samples. The CDR3 runs from the conserved cysteine through the conserved F or W. A D gene is named only where the DNA matches it firmly. Clone size is shown for a subset of rows, as once, few, many or a class of expanded clone.

>TRBJ2-7|.|.|TRBV30
CAWSDTRGYEQYF
TGTGCCTGGAGTGACACTCGAGGCTACGAGCAGTACTTC
>TRBJ2-7|many|TRBD2|TRBV28
CASSFGSGGSYF
TGTGCCAGCAGTTTTGGGAGCGGGGGTTCTTACTTC
>TRBJ1-1|many|.|TRBV7-8
CASSPWGGRNTEAFF
TGTGCCAGCAGCCCCTGGGGGGGTAGGAACACTGAAGCTTTCTTT
>TRBJ2-5|.|TRBD2|TRBV6-5
CASRGAGGPQETQYF
TGTGCCAGCAGGGGGGCGGGAGGGCCCCAAGAGACCCAGTACTTC
>TRBJ2-7|.|TRBD2|TRBV18
CASSPQITSGMGDEQYF
TGTGCCAGCTCACCACAGATCACTAGCGGGATGGGGGACGAGCAGTACTTC
>TRBJ2-1|.|TRBD2|TRBV4-1
CASSRAGLGYNEQFF
TGCGCCAGCAGCCGCGCGGGACTAGGCTACAATGAGCAGTTCTTC
>TRBJ2-3|.|.|TRBV28
CASRNSRTDTQYF
TGTGCCAGCAGGAATTCAAGGACAGATACGCAGTATTTT
>TRBJ1-5|.|.|TRBV28
CASSFKGRSNQPQHF
TGTGCCAGCAGTTTCAAGGGAAGAAGCAATCAGCCCCAGCATTTT
>TRBJ2-2|.|.|TRBV7-2
CASSLEVGTGELFF
TGTGCCAGCAGCTTAGAGGTCGGCACCGGGGAGCTGTTTTTT
>TRBJ2-1|.|TRBD2|TRBV10-3
CAISEDGRATYNEQFF
TGTGCCATCAGTGAGGACGGGAGGGCCACCTACAATGAGCAGTTCTTC
>TRBJ2-1|.|.|TRBV14
CASSQGSGLGYNEQFF
TGTGCCAGCAGCCAAGGTTCTGGTCTTGGGTACAATGAGCAGTTCTTC
>TRBJ2-7|once|.|TRBV6-5
CASSDGAVRDF
TGTGCCAGCAGTGATGGAGCAGTGAGGGACTTC
>TRBJ2-7|.|TRBD2|TRBV2
CASRILAGGVHEQYF
TGTGCCAGCAGAATACTAGCGGGAGGCGTCCACGAGCAGTACTTC
>TRBJ2-1|.|TRBD2|TRBV29-1
CSVTGLAGGSYNEQFF
TGCAGCGTCACCGGACTAGCGGGGGGCTCCTACAATGAGCAGTTCTTC
>TRBJ2-1|few|TRBD2|TRBV7-9
CASSPRTSGRAWNEQFF
TGTGCCAGCAGCCCCCGGACTAGCGGGAGGGCTTGGAATGAGCAGTTCTTC
>TRBJ1-1|once|TRBD1|TRBV5-1
CASSPGTGGWAEAFF
TGCGCCAGCAGCCCGGGAACAGGGGGCTGGGCTGAAGCTTTCTTT
>TRBJ2-5|.|.|TRBV7-8
CASSPYPTPLPQETQYF
TGTGCCAGCAGCCCCTACCCCACACCCCTACCACAAGAGACCCAGTACTTC
>TRBJ1-6|.|.|TRBV30
CAWSLTDSQHTSPLHF
TGTGCCTGGAGTCTGACGGACTCCCAACACACCTCACCCCTCCACTTT
>TRBJ2-7|.|.|TRBV29-1
CSVLDSYEQYF
TGCAGCGTTTTGGATTCTTACGAGCAGTACTTC
>TRBJ2-1|.|TRBD2|TRBV19
CASSITSGAGHEQFF
TGTGCCAGTAGTATTACTAGCGGAGCCGGTCATGAGCAGTTCTTC
>TRBJ2-5|.|TRBD2|TRBV9
CASSVALAGGNQETQYF
TGTGCCAGCAGCGTAGCCCTAGCGGGAGGTAACCAAGAGACCCAGTACTTC
>TRBJ1-5|few|.|TRBV7-9
CASSPGRGNQPQHF
TGTGCCAGCAGCCCAGGTAGGGGCAATCAGCCCCAGCATTTT
>TRBJ1-5|.|.|TRBV5-1
CASSLDGTPNGGTQHF
TGCGCCAGCAGCTTGGATGGGACACCGAATGGGGGGACCCAGCATTTT